The 18 T cell receptor beta chains listed next were all sequenced from one sample in a study of tumor-infiltrating lymphocytes in glioblastoma multiforme. Three nested ARM-PCR rounds with V-beta and C-beta primers built TCRB libraries. TCRdb re-analysed the multiplex PCR reads in MiXCR, keeping a single row per CDR3 protein. The data contain 10,000 to 15,000 distinct CDR3 sequences, 64% of them seen just once; the ten biggest clones take up around 33%. The sample was brain tumor tissue. The receptors derive from a male donor with glioblastoma.

A word on this clonotype: One junction end does not reproduce the germline sequence, and a read error may be involved. V is TRBV20-1 and J is TRBJ1-3; no firm D call. The germline V gene encodes CDR1 DFQATT and CDR2 SNEGSKA (reference sequence). The CDR3 is made up of 13 amino acids. CDR3 loop: CSARDGVGNTRYF. CDR3 DNA sequence: TGCAGTGCTAGAGACGGGGTTGGAAACACCAGATATTTT.

The DNA for the CDR3 is TGCAGTGCTAGTCCCGGGGAGACCCAGTACTTC. It yields the protein CSASPGETQYF. The V and J genes are TRBV20-1 and TRBJ2-5; D remains ambiguous. CDR3 length equals 11 residues. V lost 3 bases to trimming and J lost 5 bases, with 7 bases between them. CDR1 DFQATT and CDR2 SNEGSKA come from the germline V gene (reference sequence).

Regarding this clonotype: Germline is not matched at one junction end, which may reflect a read error. The chain is built from TRBV6-1 and TRBJ2-7, with 11 nucleotides matching TRBD1. This CDR3 comprises 16 residues. The germline V gene has CDR1 MNHNS and CDR2 SASEGT. CDR3 protein: CVSSVTPGQGEGEQYF. CDR3 DNA: TGTGTCAGCAGCGTAACACCGGGACAGGGGGAGGGCGAGCAGTACTTC.

Concerning this clonotype: This may be a read error: a much more frequent sequence differs by one nucleotide. This chain links TRBV19 with TRBJ2-7; D is unresolved. Trimming shortened V by 4 bases and J by 1 base, and 8 bases separated the two germline ends. The V gene's germline CDR1 is LNHDA and CDR2 SQIVND (reference sequence). The length of the CDR3 is 13 residues. The DNA of the CDR3 is TGTGCCAGTAGTAACCGCAGTTCCTACGAGCAGTACTTC. It is translated as CASSNRSSYEQYF. The complete variable domain, with remaining parts taken from reference TRBV19 and TRBJ2-7, reads DGGITQSPKYLFRKEGQNVTLSCEQNLNHDAMYWYRQDPGQGLRLIYYSQIVNDFQKGDIAEGYSVSREKKESFPLTVTSAQKNPTAFYLCASSNRSSYEQYFGPGTRLTVT.

This clonotype is a singleton in its sample. The junction shows a germline mismatch at one end, possibly a read error. In DNA form, the CDR3 reads TGCGCTAGCAGCCAAGATGAGTTACTCACTGAAACTTTCTTT. It yields the protein CASSQDELLTETFF. This chain connects TRBV4-1 to TRBJ1-1; no firm D call. The CDR3 contains 14 residues. Germline CDR1 is MGHRA and CDR2 is YSYEKL.

Worth noting for this clonotype: This may arise from a read error, as a much more abundant clone is one base away. No conserved phenylalanine or tryptophan ends this CDR3, so it is likely a read error. CDR3 in amino acids: CASSYSEGWSEQYL. CDR3 bases: TGTGCCAGCAGTTACTCCGAGGGCTGGTCCGAGCAGTACCTC. The chain carries TRBV6-5 and TRBJ2-7; a possible D gene is TRBD2 (5 bases). The CDR3 has 14 residues. The germline V gene has CDR1 MNHEY and CDR2 SVGAGI. Trimming removed 0 bases at V and 6 bases at J, with 12 bases between.

J is TRBJ2-1 and V is TRBV12-3 or TRBV12-4; D call uncertain. V was cut by 8 bases and J by 5 bases, with 19 bases left in between. The CDR3 runs to 15 residues. CDR3 in DNA: TGTGCCAGCTTTTTATCCGGGTCCTTCGACAATGAGCAGTTCTTC. It translates to CASFLSGSFDNEQFF.

This clonotype appeared a single time. One end of the junction fails to match germline, which may point to a read error. This rearrangement joins TRBV29-1 to TRBJ2-2, with a weak D call TRBD1 (5 bases). Germline CDR1 SQVTM, CDR2 ANQGSEA. The CDR3 consists of 14 residues. CDR3: CSESTELNTRELFF. For the CDR3, the DNA is TGCAGCGAATCGACAGAGCTGAACACCAGGGAGCTGTTTTTT.

The V call is TRBV10-2, the J call TRBJ2-2; 7 bases line up with TRBD2. V was clipped by 6 bases and J by 3 bases; unmatched bases: 1. The germline gives CDR1 WSHSY, CDR2 SAAADI. This CDR3 has 13 residues. Here the CDR3 DNA reads TGCGCCAGCAGGGGGGGGGACACCGGGGAGCTGTTTTTT. Protein sequence: CASRGGDTGELFF.

Note on this clonotype: Because the CDR3 is missing its conserved closing phenylalanine or tryptophan, this is likely a read error. This rearrangement joins TRBV12-3 or TRBV12-4 to TRBJ2-6; D remains ambiguous. This CDR3 region has 15 residues. The V gene lost 2 bases and the J gene lost 6 bases, with 11 bases spanning the gap. CDR3 amino acids: CASSLRAIAANVLTS. In DNA form, the CDR3 reads TGTGCCAGCAGTTTAAGGGCTATTGCGGCCAACGTCCTGACTTCC.

This clonotype came up once. Because the CDR3 is missing its conserved closing phenylalanine or tryptophan, this is likely a read error. The limits of the CDR3 on the DNA are not certain, so only TCRdb's listed CDR3 is given. The V and J genes are TRBV5-4 and TRBJ2-7; the D call of TRBD2 is as the table states it, not checked on the DNA. The CDR3 has 18 residues if both end residues are counted. CDR1 SGHNT and CDR2 YYREEE come from the germline V gene (reference sequence). The CDR3 sequence: CASSLPGTSGSYWGEEYL.

Points on this clonotype: At one end the junction does not follow the germline gene, possibly because of a read error. The chain carries TRBV29-1 and TRBJ2-2; tentative D call: TRBD2 (5 bases). Germline V CDR1 and CDR2: SQVTM, ANQGSEA. CDR3 length equals 14 residues. The CDR3 loop is CSGSTKLNTGELSF. As DNA, the CDR3 is TGCAGCGGATCGACAAAGCTGAACACCGGGGAGCTGTCTTTT.

A word on this clonotype: A read error may produce the germline difference seen at one junction end. The J gene is TRBJ2-1, the V gene TRBV6-1, with TRBD2 as a possible D gene (5 bases). Germline assignment: CDR1 MNHNS and CDR2 SASEGT. The CDR3 spans 14 residues. The CDR3 DNA reads TGTGCCAGCGGTTTAGAAACTAGTTTGAATGAGCAATTCTTC. Its translation is CASGLETSLNEQFF.

Points on this clonotype: At one end the junction does not follow the germline gene, possibly because of a read error. CDR3 bases: TGCGCCAGCAGTGAAGGCGGGAGGGGAACCGGGGAGCTGTTTTTC. Its protein product is CASSEGGRGTGELFF. The chain uses TRBV10-1 and TRBJ2-2, with TRBD2 identical over 9 bases. Germline assignment: CDR1 WNHNN and CDR2 SYGVQD (reference sequence). The CDR3 is 15 amino acids.

To note about this clonotype: One junction end disagrees with the germline gene, perhaps due to a read error. V is TRBV27 and J is TRBJ2-3; D unclear. The CDR3 is 12 amino acids. Germline CDR1 and CDR2: MNHEY and SMNVEV (reference sequence). Here the CDR3 DNA reads TGTGCTAGCAAACGGCCAGGAGATACGCAGTATTTT. Amino acids: CASKRPGDTQYF.

This sequence joins TRBV20-1 and TRBJ2-7; TRBD2 aligns across 8 bases. The germline V gene has CDR1 DFQATT and CDR2 SNEGSKA (reference sequence). CDR3 length: 14 amino acids. The V segment lost 3 bases and the J segment 4 bases; nucleotides outside the gene matches: 8. The DNA for the CDR3 is TGCAGTGCTAGCCTTAGCGGGATGAGGTACGAGCAGTACTTC. Translating it yields CSASLSGMRYEQYF.

This clonotype was found a few times. A read error is possible here, since a much larger clone lies one base away. The chain links TRBV28 to TRBJ1-5, with no clear D. Germline CDR1 is MDHEN and CDR2 is SYDVKM. Trimming removed 8 bases from V and 2 bases from J, with 4 bases in between. The CDR3 runs to 11 residues. CDR3 loop: CASVGNQPQHF. The CDR3 DNA sequence: TGTGCCAGCGTGGGCAATCAGCCCCAGCATTTT.

V usage is TRBV4-1 and J usage is TRBJ2-7, with D maybe TRBD2 (6 bases). The CDR3 loop spans 14 amino acids. Per germline, CDR1 MGHRA and CDR2 YSYEKL. This chain's CDR3 is CTSSLGPGEYEQYF. The CDR3 nucleotides are TGCACTAGCAGCTTAGGGCCAGGAGAGTACGAGCAGTACTTC.